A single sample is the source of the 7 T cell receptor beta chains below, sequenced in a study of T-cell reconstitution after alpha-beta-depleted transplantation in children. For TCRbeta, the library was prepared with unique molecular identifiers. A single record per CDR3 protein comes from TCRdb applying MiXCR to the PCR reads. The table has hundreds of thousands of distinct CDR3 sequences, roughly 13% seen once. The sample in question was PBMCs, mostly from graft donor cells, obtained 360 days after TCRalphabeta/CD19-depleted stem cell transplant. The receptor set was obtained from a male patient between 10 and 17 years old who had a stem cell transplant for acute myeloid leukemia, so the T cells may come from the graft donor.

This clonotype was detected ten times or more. CDR3 nucleotides: TGTGCCAGCATTAGGACGGCGAGCTCTGGAAACACCATATATTTT. Its protein is CASIRTASSGNTIYF. V usage is TRBV12-3 or TRBV12-4 and J usage is TRBJ1-3; D not certain. V lost 7 bases and J 0 bases, leaving 13 bases between the germline ends. The CDR3 is 15 amino acids.

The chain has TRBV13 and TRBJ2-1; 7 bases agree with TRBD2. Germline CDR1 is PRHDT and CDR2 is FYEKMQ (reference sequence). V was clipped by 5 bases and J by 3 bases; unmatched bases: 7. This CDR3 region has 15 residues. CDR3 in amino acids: CASSTRLANYNEQFF. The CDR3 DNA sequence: TGTGCCAGCAGCACCAGACTAGCAAACTACAATGAGCAGTTCTTC. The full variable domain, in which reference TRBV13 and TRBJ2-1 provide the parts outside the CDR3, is AAGVIQSPRHLIKEKRETATLKCYPIPRHDTVYWYQQGPGQDPQFLISFYEKMQSDKGSIPDRFSAQQFSDYHSELNMSSLELGDSALYFCASSTRLANYNEQFFGPGTRLTVL.

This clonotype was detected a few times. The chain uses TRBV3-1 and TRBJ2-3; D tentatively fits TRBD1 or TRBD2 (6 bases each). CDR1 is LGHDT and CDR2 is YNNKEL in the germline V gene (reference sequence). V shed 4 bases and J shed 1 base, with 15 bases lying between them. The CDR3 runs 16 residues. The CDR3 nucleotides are TGTGCCAGCAGCCCCCGAGGGGGGCTCGGCACAGATACGCAGTATTTT. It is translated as CASSPRGGLGTDTQYF.

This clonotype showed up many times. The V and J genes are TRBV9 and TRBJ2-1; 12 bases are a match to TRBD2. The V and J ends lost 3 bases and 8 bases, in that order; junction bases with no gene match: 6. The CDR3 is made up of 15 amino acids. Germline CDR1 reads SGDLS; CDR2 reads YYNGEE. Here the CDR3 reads CASSGRGLAGYEQFF. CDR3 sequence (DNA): TGTGCCAGCAGCGGTCGGGGACTAGCGGGTTATGAGCAGTTCTTC.

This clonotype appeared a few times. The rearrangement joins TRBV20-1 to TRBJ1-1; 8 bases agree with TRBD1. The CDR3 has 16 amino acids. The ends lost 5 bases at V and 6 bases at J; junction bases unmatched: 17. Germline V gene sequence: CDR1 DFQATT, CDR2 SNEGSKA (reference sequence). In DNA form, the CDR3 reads TGCAGTGCTGTCGTTTTACCCGGGACAGGAGGGGCTGAAGCTTTCTTT. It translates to CSAVVLPGTGGAEAFF.

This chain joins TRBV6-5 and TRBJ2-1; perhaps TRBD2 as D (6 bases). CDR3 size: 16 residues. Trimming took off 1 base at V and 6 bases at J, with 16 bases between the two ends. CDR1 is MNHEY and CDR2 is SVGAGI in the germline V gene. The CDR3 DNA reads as TGTGCCAGCAGTTACTTGGGGGGAAGCTCTCCCAATGAGCAGTTCTTC. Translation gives CASSYLGGSSPNEQFF.

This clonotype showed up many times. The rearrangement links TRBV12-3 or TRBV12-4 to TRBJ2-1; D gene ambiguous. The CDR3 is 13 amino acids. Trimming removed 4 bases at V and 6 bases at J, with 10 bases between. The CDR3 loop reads CASSYWQVNEQFF. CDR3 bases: TGTGCCAGCAGTTATTGGCAGGTCAATGAGCAGTTCTTC.